This T cell receptor beta chain appears in the sequencing data of a study of blood T cell repertoires in COVID-19. Data came from immunoSEQ multiplex PCR; TCRdb stores just in-frame clones and leaves some out. This table holds under 300,000 clones, roughly nine tenths found once. This clone was seen only once. Participants came from roughly 23 US areas, aged about 18 to 89 years. Sequencing used PBMCs or T cells enriched from blood (not recorded which). This clonotype was obtained from a woman aged 55-75 years who had recovered from COVID-19.

Here the CDR3 DNA reads TGCGCCAGCAGCTTGTTTGTGGGCGCCCAAGAGACCCAGTACTTC. Translated: CASSLFVGAQETQYF. The chain joins TRBV5-1 to TRBJ2-5; D gene unclear. The V and J ends lost 1 base and 1 base respectively, with 11 bases between them. The CDR3 sequence is 15 residues long. The V gene's germline CDR1 is SGHRS and CDR2 YFSETQ.